These 18 T cell receptor beta chains came from one sample sequenced in a study of graft-versus-host responses after intestinal transplantation. Lymphocytes from graft epithelium and lamina propria were isolated. Profiling relied on immunoSEQ multiplex PCR, and the TCRdb table lists in-frame clones only, not all of them. The table records roughly 1,100 clones, more than 75% of them present only once. This material consisted of ileum tissue, taken around 250 days after intestinal transplantation. These receptors originate from a human patient who received an intestinal transplant, so some T cells may come from the graft donor.

The rearrangement joins TRBV6-6 to TRBJ1-3; unclear D gene. CDR3 length: 15 amino acids. Germline CDR1 and CDR2: MNHNY and SVGAGI (reference sequence). V dropped 0 bases and J dropped 0 bases, with 6 bases sitting between them. The CDR3 region is CASSYSIVSGNTIYF. CDR3 sequence (DNA): TGTGCCAGCAGTTACTCGATTGTCTCTGGAAACACCATATATTTT.

The chain recombines TRBV4-3 with TRBJ1-5; D uncertain. This CDR3 has 14 amino acids. Trimming took 1 base from V and 3 from J, leaving 7 bases between them. Germline values: CDR1 LGHNA, CDR2 YSLEER. CDR3 in amino acids: CASSQGSVNQPQHF. Written as DNA, the CDR3 is TGCGCCAGCAGCCAAGGCTCAGTCAATCAGCCCCAGCATTTT.

This chain joins TRBV21-1 and TRBJ2-7; TRBD1 was called by the table and not checked on the DNA. TRBV21-1 is shown as a pseudogene. This CDR3 spans 14 amino acids. The CDR3 loop reads CASSKPGQTYEQYF. For the CDR3, the DNA is TGTGCCAGCAGCAAACCGGGACAAACCTACGAGCAGTACTTC.

The V gene is TRBV5-6, the J gene TRBJ1-4, with 8 bases lining up with TRBD1. CDR1 and CDR2 from the germline V gene are SGHDT and YYEEEE. CDR3 size: 15 residues. V gave up 4 bases and J gave up 6 bases; unmatched junction bases: 8. CDR3 loop: CASSTNRGEDEKLFF. In DNA form, the CDR3 reads TGTGCCAGCAGCACCAACAGGGGGGAGGATGAAAAACTGTTTTTT.

This chain links TRBV19 with TRBJ1-1; 10 positions match TRBD1. V shed 3 bases, J shed 6 bases, and the junction held 1 base outside the gene matches. Germline lookup yields CDR1 LNHDA and CDR2 SQIVND (reference sequence). The CDR3 covers 13 residues. CDR3 DNA sequence: TGTGCCAGTAGTATGGGGACAGGGGCTGAAGCTTTCTTT. Translating it yields CASSMGTGAEAFF.

The table lists this clone with a count of one. The chain carries TRBV10-3 and TRBJ2-7; 9 bases line up with TRBD2. V was pared by 7 bases and J by 2 bases, with 6 bases of the junction left unmatched. The CDR3 is made up of 14 amino acids. CDR1 ENHRY and CDR2 SYGVKD come from the germline V gene. The CDR3 region is CAIKSAGGPYEQYF. CDR3 DNA sequence: TGTGCCATCAAATCAGCGGGAGGACCCTACGAGCAGTACTTC.

This clone was seen a few times. As DNA, the CDR3 is TGTGCCAGCAGTTTACAGGGTGGAAACACCATATATTTT. Protein: CASSLQGGNTIYF. The chain combines TRBV27 with TRBJ1-3; tentatively, D is TRBD1 (5 bases). In germline, CDR1 is MNHEY, CDR2 SMNVEV (reference sequence). This CDR3 has 13 residues. Trimming left V 2 bases short and J 3 bases short, with 5 bases between.

The chain uses TRBV28 and TRBJ2-7; D is undetermined. Germline CDR1 and CDR2: MDHEN and SYDVKM. V was pared by 3 bases and J by 5 bases, with 17 bases between. The CDR3 covers 15 residues. The CDR3 region has the DNA TGTGCCAGCAGTTTTCGCACTAATCTGAGGAACGAGCAGTACTTC. This codes for CASSFRTNLRNEQYF.

V usage is TRBV6-5 and J usage is TRBJ1-5, with 9 bases aligning to TRBD1. Germline CDR1 is MNHEY and CDR2 is SVGAGI. Trimming at V came to 5 bases and at J to 7 bases, leaving 9 bases not matched to a gene. CDR3 size: 15 residues. DNA for the CDR3: TGTGCCAGCAGTCCCGGGACAGGGTTCGGGCAGCCCCAGCATTTT. This sequence encodes CASSPGTGFGQPQHF.

The rearrangement uses TRBV6-1 and TRBJ2-7; D is undetermined. The CDR3 is 13 residues long. The germline V gene encodes CDR1 MNHNS and CDR2 SASEGT. V was clipped by 5 bases and J by 6 bases, with 14 bases between them. The CDR3 DNA reads as TGTGCCAGCAGTCAAGAGACCCCCACCGAGCAGTACTTC. Its translation is CASSQETPTEQYF.

DNA of the CDR3: TGTGCCAGCAGCTTACTACGAGCGGGAGAGACCCAGTACTTC. This gives the protein CASSLLRAGETQYF. The rearrangement uses TRBV7-2 and TRBJ2-5; maybe TRBD2 (6 bases). This CDR3 is built from 14 residues. Trimming removed 2 bases from V and 4 bases from J, with 11 bases in between. Germline CDR1 SGHTA, CDR2 FQGNSA.

The J gene is TRBJ2-7, the V gene TRBV27, with D perhaps matching TRBD1 or TRBD2 (5 bases each). Trimming cost V 1 base and J 1 base, with 14 bases left between them. The CDR3 loop spans 16 amino acids. Germline V gives CDR1 MNHEY, CDR2 SMNVEV (reference sequence). DNA for the CDR3: TGTGCCAGCAGTTTATACAGGACTCAAATATCCTACGAGCAGTACTTC. It is translated as CASSLYRTQISYEQYF.

V gene TRBV7-7 combines with J gene TRBJ2-6, with D possibly TRBD1 on 5 matching bases. V was shortened by 5 bases and J by 5 bases, with 34 bases between the two germline ends. Looked up from germline, CDR1 is SSHAT and CDR2 is FNYEAQ (reference sequence). This CDR3 is built from 22 residues. CDR3 DNA sequence: TGTGCCAGCAGCGGGGCCATTAAGTGCCACAAAGTCGGGCAAAGTCGGGCCAACGTCCTGACTTTC. This sequence encodes CASSGAIKCHKVGQSRANVLTF.

This chain uses TRBV19 with TRBJ2-1; tentatively, D is TRBD2 (6 bases). From germline, CDR1 is LNHDA and CDR2 SQIVND (reference sequence). Between the trimmed V and J ends, which lost 5 bases and 0 bases, there was a span of 14 bases. The CDR3 extends over 16 amino acids. The CDR3 loop is CASSPPRGISYNEQFF. The CDR3 DNA sequence: TGTGCCAGTAGTCCCCCTCGCGGGATCTCCTACAATGAGCAGTTCTTC.

The V call is TRBV19, the J call TRBJ2-7; D call uncertain. The V gene lost 1 base and the J gene lost 5 bases, with 9 bases spanning the gap. This CDR3 is 13 amino acids long. CDR1 is LNHDA, CDR2 SQIVND, per germline (reference sequence). The CDR3, as DNA: TGTGCCAGTAGTATAGTGCCCTGGAACGAGCAGTACTTC. Its translation: CASSIVPWNEQYF.

The rearrangement joins TRBV7-3 to TRBJ2-1; D not resolved. CDR1 and CDR2 from the germline V gene are SGHTA and FQGTGA. CDR3 length: 15 residues. The V and J ends lost 3 bases and 8 bases respectively, with 17 bases between them. The CDR3 bases are TGTGCCAGCAGCTTCGGTGCAAGGTTGAAGGATGAGCAGTTCTTC. Its protein product is CASSFGARLKDEQFF.

The chain combines TRBV27 with TRBJ2-7; D is unclear. The CDR3 is 13 residues long. The ends were cut back, 5 bases at V and 3 bases at J, with 11 bases in the middle. The V gene's germline CDR1 is MNHEY and CDR2 SMNVEV (reference sequence). The CDR3 region is CASSPLPGYEQYF. The CDR3 DNA sequence: TGTGCCAGCAGTCCACTGCCGGGCTACGAGCAGTACTTC.

The V and J genes are TRBV5-1 and TRBJ2-3; perhaps TRBD2 as D (5 bases). This CDR3 is built from 14 residues. Trimming cost V 4 bases and J 5 bases, with 14 bases left between them. From germline, CDR1 is SGHRS and CDR2 YFSETQ. The CDR3 is CASSVQYEGDTQYF. CDR3 in DNA: TGCGCCAGCAGCGTCCAGTATGAGGGAGATACGCAGTATTTT.